This TCR beta chain came from a study of blood T cell repertoires in COVID-19. Study context: COVID-19 samples, acute and convalescent, were from the United States, Italy and Spain.

Using immunoSEQ multiplex PCR, the repertoire was profiled, and TCRdb retains in-frame clones only, with some absent. Of about 90,000 clones in the sample, 86% were seen once. V trimming: 8 bases; J trimming: 6 bases; junction bases outside the gene matches: 9. CDR1 is LNHDA, CDR2 SQIVND, per germline (reference sequence). There are 13 residues in the CDR3. This receptor was obtained from a man of 80 years or more with acute or convalescent COVID-19. The V and J genes are TRBV19 and TRBJ2-7; TRBD1 agrees at 8 bases. Sequencing was carried out using peripheral blood. CDR3 in DNA: TGTGCCAGTCGGAAGACAGGGGCGAGCGAGCAGTACTTC. This codes for CASRKTGASEQYF.